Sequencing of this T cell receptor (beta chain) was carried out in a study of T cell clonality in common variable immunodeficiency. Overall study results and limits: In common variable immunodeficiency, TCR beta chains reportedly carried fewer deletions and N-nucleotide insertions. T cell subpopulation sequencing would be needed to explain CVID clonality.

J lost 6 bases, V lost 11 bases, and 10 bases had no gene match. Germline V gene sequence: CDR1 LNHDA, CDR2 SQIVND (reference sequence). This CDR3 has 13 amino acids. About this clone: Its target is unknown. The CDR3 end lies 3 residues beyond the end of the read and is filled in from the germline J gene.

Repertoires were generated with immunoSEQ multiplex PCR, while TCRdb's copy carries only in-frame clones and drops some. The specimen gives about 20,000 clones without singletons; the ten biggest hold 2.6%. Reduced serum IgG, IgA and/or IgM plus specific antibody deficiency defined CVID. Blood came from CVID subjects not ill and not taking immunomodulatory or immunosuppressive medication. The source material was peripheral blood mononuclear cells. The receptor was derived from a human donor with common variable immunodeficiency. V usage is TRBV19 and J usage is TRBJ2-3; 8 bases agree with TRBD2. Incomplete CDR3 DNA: TGTGCCGGAAGCGGGAGATTAGGGGATACG. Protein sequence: CAGSGRLGDT. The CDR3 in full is CAGSGRLGDTQYF.